This T cell receptor beta chain was sequenced for a study of Graves' ophthalmopathy and Graves' hyperthyroidism. Additional autoimmune diseases, uncontrolled infections, pregnancy or lactation disqualified patients. Orbital computed tomography and thyroid ultrasound, along with TRAb, serum thyroxine and clinical symptoms, underpinned diagnosis. PBMCs were density-gradient isolated from around 10 ml fresh blood. Broader study findings: Built on 13 signatures, a model told ophthalmopathy apart from stable hyperthyroidism with about 91% sensitivity and roughly 81% specificity.

Note on this clonotype: Antigen specificity is unknown.

The V end was cut by 3 bases, the J end by 6 bases, with 8 bases between. The CDR3 loop spans 13 amino acids. The germline V gene encodes CDR1 LNHDA and CDR2 SQIVND (reference sequence). TCR beta CDR3 amplification used RNA transcripts. First-round RT-PCR employed HTBI primers, with a second-round multiplex PCR after it. One entry per CDR3 protein results from TCRdb running MiXCR on the multiplex PCR reads. This sample has about 380,000 distinct CDR3 sequences; about 16% occur once, and the top ten carry approximately 7%. This receptor was identified in a woman aged 18 to 35 with stable Graves' hyperthyroidism. The sequenced material came from peripheral blood. This chain links TRBV19 with TRBJ2-2; D unclear. The CDR3 reads CASSIPAAGELFF. The CDR3 coding sequence is TGTGCCAGTAGTATCCCCGCAGCCGGGGAGCTGTTTTTT.